This section outlines one T cell receptor beta chain sequence together with its context. In the source study's methods: The authors estimated nucleated cell counts from reference gene primer amplification. TCRdb keeps only in-frame clones here, not all; method: immunoSEQ multiplex PCR. Clone size and V and J calls were adopted from that table, with D and trimming inferred from the DNA. The profile shows 200,000 to 250,000 clones, 80% to 85% of them singletons. This sample is drawn from a study of blood T cell repertoires in COVID-19. Study details: Nucleic acid was either cDNA or gDNA, and it came from T cells, B-cell-depleted T cells, or PBMCs.

Trimming stripped 2 bases from V and 6 bases from J, with 16 bases between. The CDR3 totals 14 residues. CDR1 is GTSNPN, CDR2 SVGIG, per germline (reference sequence). The chain recombines TRBV30 with TRBJ1-1, with a weak D call TRBD1 (6 bases). Material: peripheral blood. The TCR sequence derives from a woman at least 80 years old with active or convalescent COVID-19. CDR3 DNA sequence: TGTGCCTGGAGTTGGGGGGGCGCGGGGGCTGAAGCTTTCTTT. Encoded protein: CAWSWGGAGAEAFF.